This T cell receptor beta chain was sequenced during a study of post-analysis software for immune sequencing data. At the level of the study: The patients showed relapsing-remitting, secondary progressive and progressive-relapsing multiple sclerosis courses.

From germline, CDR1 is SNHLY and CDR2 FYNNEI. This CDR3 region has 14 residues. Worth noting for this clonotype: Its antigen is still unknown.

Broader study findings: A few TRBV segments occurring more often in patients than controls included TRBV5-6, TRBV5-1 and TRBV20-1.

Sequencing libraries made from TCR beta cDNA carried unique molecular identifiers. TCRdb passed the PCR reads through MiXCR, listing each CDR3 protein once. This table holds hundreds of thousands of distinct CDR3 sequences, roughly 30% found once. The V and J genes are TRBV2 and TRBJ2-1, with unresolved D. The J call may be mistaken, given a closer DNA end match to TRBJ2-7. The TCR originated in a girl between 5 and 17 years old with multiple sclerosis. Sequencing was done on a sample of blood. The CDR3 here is CASSEHSIYNEQYF. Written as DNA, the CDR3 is TGTGCCAGCAGTGAACACTCAATTTACAATGAGCAGTACTTC.